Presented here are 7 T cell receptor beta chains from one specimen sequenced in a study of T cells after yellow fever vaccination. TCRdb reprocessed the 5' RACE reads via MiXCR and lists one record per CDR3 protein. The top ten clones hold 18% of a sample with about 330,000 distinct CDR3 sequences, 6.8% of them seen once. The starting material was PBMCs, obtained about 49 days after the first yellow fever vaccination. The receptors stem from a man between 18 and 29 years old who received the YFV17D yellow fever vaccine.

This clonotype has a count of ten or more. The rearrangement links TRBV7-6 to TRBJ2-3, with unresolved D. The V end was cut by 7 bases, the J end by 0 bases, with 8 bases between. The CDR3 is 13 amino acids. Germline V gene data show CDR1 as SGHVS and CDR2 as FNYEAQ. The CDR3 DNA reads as TGTGCCAGCACGGGCCGTAGCACAGATACGCAGTATTTT. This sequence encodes CASTGRSTDTQYF.

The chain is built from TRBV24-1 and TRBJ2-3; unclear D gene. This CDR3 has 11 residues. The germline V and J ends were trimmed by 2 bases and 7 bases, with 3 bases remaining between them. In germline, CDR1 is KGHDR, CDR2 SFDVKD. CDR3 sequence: CATSDSHTQYF. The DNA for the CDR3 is TGTGCCACCAGTGATTCCCATACGCAGTATTTT.

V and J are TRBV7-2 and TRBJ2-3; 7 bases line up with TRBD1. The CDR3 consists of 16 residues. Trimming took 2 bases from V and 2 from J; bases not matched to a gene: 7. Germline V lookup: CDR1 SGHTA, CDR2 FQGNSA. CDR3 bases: TGTGCCAGCAGCTTAATCCAGGGGGTTATCACAGATACGCAGTATTTT. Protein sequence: CASSLIQGVITDTQYF. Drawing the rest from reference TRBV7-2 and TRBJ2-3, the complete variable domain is GAGVSQSPSNKVTEKGKDVELRCDPISGHTALYWYRQSLGQGLEFLIYFQGNSAPDKSGLPSDRFSAERTGGSVSTLTIQRTQQEDSAVYLCASSLIQGVITDTQYFGPGTRLTVL.

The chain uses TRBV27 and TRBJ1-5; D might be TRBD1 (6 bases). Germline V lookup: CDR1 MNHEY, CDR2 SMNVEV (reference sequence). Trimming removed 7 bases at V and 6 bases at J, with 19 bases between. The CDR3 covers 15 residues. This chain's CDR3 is CASKQRLQGGQPQHF. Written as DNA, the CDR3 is TGTGCCAGCAAACAACGATTACAGGGCGGTCAGCCCCAGCATTTT.

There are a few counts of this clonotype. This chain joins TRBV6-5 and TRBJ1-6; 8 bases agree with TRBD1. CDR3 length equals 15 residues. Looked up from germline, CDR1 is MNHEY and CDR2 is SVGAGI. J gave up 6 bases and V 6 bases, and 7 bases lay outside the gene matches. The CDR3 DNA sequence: TGTGCCAGCAGCCAGACAGGGGTGGGTAATTCACCCCTCCACTTT. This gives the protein CASSQTGVGNSPLHF.

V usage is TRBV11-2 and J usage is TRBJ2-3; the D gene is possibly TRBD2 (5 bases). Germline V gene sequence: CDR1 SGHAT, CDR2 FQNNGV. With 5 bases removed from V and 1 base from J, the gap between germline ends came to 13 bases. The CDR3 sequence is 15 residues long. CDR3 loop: CASSILVPGTDTQYF. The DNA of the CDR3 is TGTGCCAGCAGCATACTAGTCCCCGGCACAGATACGCAGTATTTT. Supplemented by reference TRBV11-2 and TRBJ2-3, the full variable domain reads EAGVAQSPRYKIIEKRQSVAFWCNPISGHATLYWYQQILGQGPKLLIQFQNNGVVDDSQLPKDRFSAERLKGVDSTLKIQPAKLEDSAVYLCASSILVPGTDTQYFGPGTRLTVL.

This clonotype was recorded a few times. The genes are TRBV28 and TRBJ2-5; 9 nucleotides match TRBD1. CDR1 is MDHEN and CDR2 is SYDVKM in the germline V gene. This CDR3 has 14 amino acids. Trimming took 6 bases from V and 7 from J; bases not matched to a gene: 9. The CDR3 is CASRRDRVGGTQYF. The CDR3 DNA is TGTGCCAGCAGACGGGACAGGGTTGGCGGGACCCAGTACTTC.